The 25 T cell receptor beta chains in this list originate from one sample, sequenced in a study of cytomegalovirus exposure and HLA in healthy donors. Both 60 Vbeta primers and 13 Jbeta primers went into the PCR. The assay was immunoSEQ multiplex PCR, and TCRdb's table has in-frame clones only and misses some. The sample includes 150,000 or so clones, approximately 71% of them seen just once. Sequenced: PBMCs. These receptors were collected from a man aged 25 to 40 in good health and CMV-seropositive.

Remarks on this clone: Sequence at one end of the junction differs from germline and may be a read error. V gene TRBV4-1 combines with J gene TRBJ2-2, with 11 bases lining up with TRBD1. CDR1 is MGHRA and CDR2 is YSYEKL in the germline V gene. The CDR3 is 16 residues long. CDR3 coding DNA: TGCGCCAGCAGCCCCGGACAGGGGGCGTTGACCGAGGAGCTGTTTTTT. Protein: CASSPGQGALTEELFF.

The rearrangement links TRBV15 to TRBJ1-5, with D possibly matching TRBD1 (5 bases). Germline CDR1 LNHNV, CDR2 YYDKDF (reference sequence). The CDR3 covers 18 residues. V lost 4 bases to trimming and J lost 4 bases, with 23 bases between them. Written as DNA, the CDR3 is TGTGCCACCAGCAACGGGAGGCGGGGGTCAGGTCGGAATCAGCCCCAGCATTTT. As protein: CATSNGRRGSGRNQPQHF.

This chain connects TRBV6-6 to TRBJ2-7; TRBD2 aligns across 11 bases. This CDR3 has 14 residues. The germline CDR1 and CDR2 sequences are MNHNY and SVGAGI (reference sequence). The junction had 5 bases not matched to a gene; V was cut back by 5 bases and J by 5 bases. The CDR3 spells CASSTSGRENEQYF. CDR3 DNA: TGTGCCAGCAGTACTAGCGGGAGAGAAAACGAGCAGTACTTC.

The chain carries TRBV28 and TRBJ2-3; 7 nucleotides line up with TRBD2. This CDR3 contains 14 residues. V trimming: 2 bases; J trimming: 2 bases; junction bases outside the gene matches: 1. Germline loops: CDR1 MDHEN, CDR2 SYDVKM. The CDR3 coding sequence is TGTGCCAGCAGTTTAAGCGGGACCACAGATACGCAGTATTTT. As protein: CASSLSGTTDTQYF.

This clone was observed a handful of times. V gene TRBV19 combines with J gene TRBJ2-5, with 8 nucleotides matching TRBD1. The J call is doubtful: the DNA matches TRBJ2-7 better. The CDR3 loop spans 16 amino acids. Germline lookup yields CDR1 LNHDA and CDR2 SQIVND (reference sequence). CDR3 nucleotides: TGTGCCAGTAGTCGACCTCGAACGGGACAGGTCTACGAGCAGTACTTC. This codes for CASSRPRTGQVYEQYF.

The J gene is TRBJ2-7, the V gene TRBV4-1; D possibly corresponds to TRBD2 (6 bases). Trimming shortened V by 3 bases and J by 0 bases, and 9 bases separated the two germline ends. CDR3 length equals 14 residues. The germline gives CDR1 MGHRA, CDR2 YSYEKL. The CDR3 DNA follows: TGCGCCAGCAGCCACGGAGGGAGCTCCTACGAGCAGTACTTC. Its translation is CASSHGGSSYEQYF.

Only a few counts were recorded for this clone. The V call is TRBV6-5, the J call TRBJ1-1, with TRBD1 identical over 8 bases. The germline gives CDR1 MNHEY, CDR2 SVGAGI. This CDR3 spans 15 amino acids. The J segment lost 0 bases and the V segment lost 3 bases, leaving 3 bases of the junction unmatched. As DNA, the CDR3 is TGTGCCAGCAGTTATGGGACAGGTCTGAACACTGAAGCTTTCTTT. Its translation is CASSYGTGLNTEAFF.

This sequence joins TRBV7-6 and TRBJ2-3, with D maybe TRBD2 (6 bases). Per the germline V gene, CDR1 is SGHVS and CDR2 is FNYEAQ. The CDR3 length is 16 residues. V was shortened by 5 bases and J by 0 bases, with 15 bases between the two germline ends. CDR3 in DNA: TGTGCCAGCAGCCGGGGGTTACTCGATAGCACAGATACGCAGTATTTT. Translation: CASSRGLLDSTDTQYF.

This clone was seen more than once but under ten times. The chain joins TRBV19 to TRBJ2-1; 7 positions agree with TRBD1. The CDR3 runs to 15 residues. The J segment lost 4 bases and the V segment lost 6 bases, leaving 9 bases of the junction unmatched. Germline loops: CDR1 LNHDA, CDR2 SQIVND (reference sequence). CDR3: CASSSWTGEYNEQFF. The DNA for the CDR3 is TGTGCCAGTAGCTCTTGGACAGGAGAATACAATGAGCAGTTCTTC.

The chain combines TRBV28 with TRBJ1-2, with D maybe TRBD1 (6 bases). The CDR3 extends over 14 amino acids. Germline V gene lookup returns CDR1 MDHEN and CDR2 SYDVKM. V was trimmed by 10 bases and J by 0 bases, leaving 15 bases between them. The CDR3 DNA is TGTGCCATTAAGGGGGACGGGGCTAACTATGGCTACACCTTC. Translation gives CAIKGDGANYGYTF.

This chain links TRBV10-3 with TRBJ2-7; the match to TRBD2 covers 9 bases. Trimming removed 8 bases from V and 0 bases from J; junction bases left unmatched: 8. This CDR3 spans 15 amino acids. Per the germline V gene, CDR1 is ENHRY and CDR2 is SYGVKD. The CDR3 loop is CAIHDGGRDSYEQYF. CDR3 DNA sequence: TGTGCCATCCACGATGGCGGGAGGGACTCCTACGAGCAGTACTTC.

The chain employs TRBV5-4 and TRBJ2-7, with D possibly called TRBD1 or TRBD2 (11 bases each). From germline, CDR1 is SGHNT and CDR2 YYREEE (reference sequence). The CDR3 consists of 18 residues. The V and J ends lost 3 bases and 4 bases respectively, with 26 bases between them. The CDR3, as DNA: TGTGCCAGCAGCTGGGACAGGGGGTACCTAGCGGGAGGTTACGAGCAGTACTTC. It encodes CASSWDRGYLAGGYEQYF.

Details on this clone: One end of the junction does not line up with germline, which may come from a read error. V gene TRBV4-1 combines with J gene TRBJ1-1, with 8 bases that match TRBD1. Germline lookup yields CDR1 MGHRA and CDR2 YSYEKL. The CDR3 covers 17 residues. CDR3 amino acids: CASSQDLPGGWNAEAFF. CDR3 bases: TGCGCCAGCAGCCAAGACCTGCCAGGGGGCTGGAACGCTGAAGCTTTCTTT.

In its sample, this clone was seen once. The chain carries TRBV10-1 and TRBJ1-3, with D maybe TRBD1 (5 bases). Trimming removed 5 bases from V and 0 bases from J, with 11 bases in between. In germline, CDR1 is WNHNN, CDR2 SYGVQD (reference sequence). The CDR3 sequence is 15 residues long. The CDR3 nucleotides read TGCGCCAGCAGTTTCGGGACTAACTCTGGAAACACCATATATTTT. Translating it yields CASSFGTNSGNTIYF.

This clone occurred a few times. The genes are TRBV5-6 and TRBJ1-3, with 7 bases matching TRBD1. The CDR3 has 17 residues. Losses at the gene ends were 2 bases for V and 0 bases for J; bases not matched to a gene: 8. CDR1 SGHDT and CDR2 YYEEEE come from the germline V gene. The CDR3 DNA reads as TGTGCCAGCAGCTTATACAGGGGCCAACTCTCTGGAAACACCATATATTTT. Amino acid sequence: CASSLYRGQLSGNTIYF.

This clone was observed a single time. The chain has TRBV11-2 and TRBJ2-5, with TRBD2 matching 13 bases. The CDR3 has 16 amino acids. V was clipped by 6 bases and J by 4 bases; unmatched bases: 8. CDR1 is SGHAT and CDR2 is FQNNGV in the germline V gene. Written as DNA, the CDR3 is TGTGCCAGCAGACACAGACTAGCGGGAGGTTCAGAGACCCAGTACTTC. Encoded protein: CASRHRLAGGSETQYF.

The CDR3 reads CAWSTLAAGTDTQYF. CDR3 nucleotides: TGTGCCTGGAGTACCCTAGCGGCGGGGACAGATACGCAGTATTTT. This chain connects TRBV30 to TRBJ2-3, with 7 bases identical to TRBD2. Germline assignment: CDR1 GTSNPN and CDR2 SVGIG (reference sequence). The CDR3 has 15 residues. J was trimmed by 3 bases and V by 2 bases; bases with no gene match: 8.

The chain employs TRBV9 and TRBJ1-5, with D maybe TRBD1 (5 bases). CDR3 length: 15 amino acids. The germline gives CDR1 SGDLS, CDR2 YYNGEE. Trimming shortened V by 3 bases and J by 1 base, and 11 bases separated the two germline ends. CDR3 residues: CASSGGPSSNQPQHF. The CDR3, as DNA: TGTGCCAGCAGCGGGGGCCCCTCCAGCAATCAGCCCCAGCATTTT. The whole variable domain, filled in from reference TRBV9 and TRBJ1-5, reads DSGVTQTPKHLITATGQRVTLRCSPRSGDLSVYWYQQSLDQGLQFLIQYYNGEERAKGNILERFSAQQFPDLHSELNLSSLELGDSALYFCASSGGPSSNQPQHFGDGTRLSIL.

J is TRBJ1-4 and V is TRBV19, with a weak D call TRBD1 (5 bases). V was cut by 5 bases and J by 4 bases, with 14 bases left in between. CDR3 length: 15 residues. The germline CDR1 and CDR2 sequences are LNHDA and SQIVND (reference sequence). The CDR3 loop is CASSVVAGRNEKLFF. The DNA for the CDR3 is TGTGCCAGTAGTGTCGTTGCGGGGCGTAATGAAAAACTGTTTTTT.

The rearrangement uses TRBV30 and TRBJ1-2, with TRBD1 as a possible D gene (6 bases). Germline CDR1 and CDR2: GTSNPN and SVGIG (reference sequence). The V and J ends lost 2 bases and 8 bases respectively, with 9 bases between them. This CDR3 comprises 11 residues. CDR3 coding DNA: TGTGCCTGGAGTACTGGGGGCGGCTACACCTTC. It encodes CAWSTGGGYTF.

The chain links TRBV5-4 to TRBJ1-1; D unclear. V shed 0 bases and J shed 11 bases, with 20 bases lying between them. Germline CDR1 and CDR2: SGHNT and YYREEE (reference sequence). There are 15 residues in the CDR3. The CDR3 region is CASSLVPLPFQSAFF. Here the CDR3 DNA reads TGTGCCAGCAGCTTGGTCCCATTGCCATTCCAGTCGGCTTTCTTT.

This clone turned up a few times. The rearrangement uses TRBV30 and TRBJ1-4, with a possible D match to TRBD1 (6 bases). Germline V gene lookup returns CDR1 GTSNPN and CDR2 SVGIG (reference sequence). The CDR3 runs to 15 residues. V gave up 4 bases and J gave up 8 bases, with 20 bases separating them. This CDR3 is CAWTPMGGAGEKLFF. CDR3 sequence (DNA): TGTGCCTGGACTCCAATGGGGGGGGCTGGGGAAAAACTGTTTTTT.

This chain links TRBV11-2 with TRBJ2-7; no firm D call. The V gene's germline CDR1 is SGHAT and CDR2 FQNNGV. V dropped 1 base and J dropped 6 bases, with 13 bases sitting between them. This CDR3 has 14 amino acids. As DNA, the CDR3 is TGTGCCAGCAGCTTAGGTCGATGGGCTCCCGAGCAGTACTTC. Translated, it gives CASSLGRWAPEQYF. Full variable domain (outside the CDR3, taken from reference TRBV11-2 and TRBJ2-7): EAGVAQSPRYKIIEKRQSVAFWCNPISGHATLYWYQQILGQGPKLLIQFQNNGVVDDSQLPKDRFSAERLKGVDSTLKIQPAKLEDSAVYLCASSLGRWAPEQYFGPGTRLTVT.

The rearrangement joins TRBV6-5 to TRBJ2-1, with D possibly TRBD1 on 5 matching bases. The CDR3 loop spans 13 amino acids. Per germline, CDR1 MNHEY and CDR2 SVGAGI. V was cut by 0 bases and J by 10 bases, with 10 bases left in between. DNA for the CDR3: TGTGCCAGCAGTTACTCGAGTTCAGGGGAGCAGTTCTTC. This sequence encodes CASSYSSSGEQFF.

In regard to this clone: Its ends do not fully match the called genes, so a read error is possible. The chain is built from TRBV11-3 and TRBJ1-1; D remains ambiguous. The CDR3 is 17 residues long. Germline V gene lookup returns CDR1 SGHNT and CDR2 YENEEA. CDR3 amino acids: CANSSPQLLSGNTEAFF. Here the CDR3 DNA reads TGTGCCAACAGCTCCCCACAGTTACTCTCAGGGAACACTGAAGCTTTCTTT.